These 30 T cell receptor beta chains share one sample of origin, sequenced in a study of cytomegalovirus exposure and HLA in healthy donors. The PCR contained 60 Vbeta and 13 Jbeta primers. TCRdb's table, derived via immunoSEQ multiplex PCR, lists solely in-frame clones and lacks some. Its table records approximately 77,000 clones. Specimen: PBMCs. These receptors were obtained from a young man in good health and CMV-seronegative.

The CDR3: CSVTGHAPGNTIYF. The CDR3 coding sequence is TGCAGCGTAACCGGACATGCGCCTGGAAACACCATATATTTT. The chain employs TRBV29-1 and TRBJ1-3, with a possible D match to TRBD1 (5 bases). This CDR3 is built from 14 residues. Germline CDR1 SQVTM, CDR2 ANQGSEA. The V end was cut by 6 bases, the J end by 2 bases, with 14 bases between.

The V call is TRBV6-5, the J call TRBJ2-2, with TRBD2 as a possible D gene (5 bases). This CDR3 has 13 residues. Trimming stripped 6 bases from V and 6 bases from J, with 11 bases between. CDR1 is MNHEY, CDR2 SVGAGI, per germline. This chain's CDR3 is CASRLVGAGELFF. CDR3 DNA sequence: TGTGCCAGCAGGCTGGTGGGAGCCGGGGAGCTGTTTTTT.

The genes are TRBV2 and TRBJ2-5; D not resolved. Germline CDR1 and CDR2: SNHLY and FYNNEI. V lost 3 bases to trimming and J lost 2 bases, with 7 bases between them. The CDR3 is made up of 13 amino acids. The CDR3 protein is CASSEQTQETQYF. DNA of the CDR3: TGTGCCAGCAGTGAGCAGACACAAGAGACCCAGTACTTC.

This sequence joins TRBV10-1 and TRBJ2-5; D not resolved. Between the trimmed V and J ends, which lost 3 bases and 0 bases, there was a span of 5 bases. CDR1 WNHNN and CDR2 SYGVQD come from the germline V gene (reference sequence). This CDR3 is 13 amino acids long. This CDR3 is CASSEEYQETQYF. The CDR3 coding sequence is TGCGCCAGCAGTGAAGAGTACCAAGAGACCCAGTACTTC.

This chain connects TRBV6-6 to TRBJ1-1; TRBD1 is a possible D gene (5 bases). The CDR3 sequence is 12 residues long. V gave up 2 bases and J gave up 11 bases, with 12 bases separating them. The V gene's germline CDR1 is MNHNY and CDR2 SVGAGI (reference sequence). The CDR3 bases are TGTGCCAGCAGTTACAGCAGGGTAAATGCTTTCTTT. Translated, it gives CASSYSRVNAFF.

Turning to this clone: Other DNA sequences in this sample translate to the same CDR3. The chain links TRBV7-9 to TRBJ2-1; the match to TRBD1 covers 9 bases. J gave up 5 bases and V 5 bases, and 4 bases lay outside the gene matches. CDR3 length: 14 residues. Germline CDR1 and CDR2: SEHNR and FQNEAQ (reference sequence). CDR3 amino acids: CASSIRTGDNEQFF. The CDR3 nucleotides are TGTGCCAGCAGCATCCGGACAGGGGACAATGAGCAGTTCTTC.

The chain uses TRBV19 and TRBJ2-2; TRBD2 is a possible D gene (6 bases). This CDR3 region has 13 residues. The V gene's germline CDR1 is LNHDA and CDR2 SQIVND (reference sequence). V was pared by 7 bases and J by 3 bases, with 9 bases between. The CDR3 nucleotides read TGTGCCAGTATCCCTAGCGACACCGGGGAGCTGTTTTTT. As protein: CASIPSDTGELFF. The full variable domain, in which reference TRBV19 and TRBJ2-2 provide the parts outside the CDR3, is DGGITQSPKYLFRKEGQNVTLSCEQNLNHDAMYWYRQDPGQGLRLIYYSQIVNDFQKGDIAEGYSVSREKKESFPLTVTSAQKNPTAFYLCASIPSDTGELFFGEGSRLTVL.

The V call is TRBV5-1, the J call TRBJ2-5; D is perhaps TRBD1 (5 bases). CDR1 and CDR2 from the germline V gene are SGHRS and YFSETQ. The CDR3 consists of 13 residues. The germline V and J ends were trimmed by 4 bases and 0 bases, with 7 bases remaining between them. CDR3 amino acids: CASSPDNQETQYF. Here the CDR3 DNA reads TGCGCCAGCAGCCCGGACAACCAAGAGACCCAGTACTTC.

V is TRBV18 and J is TRBJ2-1; D might be TRBD2 (5 bases). The CDR3 covers 15 residues. In germline, CDR1 is KGHSH, CDR2 LQKENI. V gave up 5 bases and J gave up 6 bases, with 17 bases separating them. The CDR3: CASSEQRTELNEQFF. Written as DNA, the CDR3 is TGTGCCAGCTCAGAACAACGGACTGAACTCAATGAGCAGTTCTTC.

The J gene is TRBJ1-4, the V gene TRBV28; a weak D match, TRBD1 (6 bases). V was clipped by 4 bases and J by 8 bases, with 17 bases between them. The CDR3 consists of 15 residues. Looked up from germline, CDR1 is MDHEN and CDR2 is SYDVKM. The CDR3 loop is CASSYMGPGQEKLFF. In DNA form, the CDR3 reads TGTGCCAGCAGTTATATGGGGCCCGGACAGGAAAAACTGTTTTTT.

The V call is TRBV19, the J call TRBJ2-5, with 7 nucleotides matching TRBD2. With 3 bases clipped from V and 4 bases from J, the junction kept 11 bases outside the gene matches. Looked up from germline, CDR1 is LNHDA and CDR2 is SQIVND (reference sequence). This CDR3 has 16 amino acids. CDR3 in amino acids: CASSITGGPGRETQYF. CDR3 sequence (DNA): TGTGCCAGTAGTATCACGGGAGGTCCAGGGAGAGAGACCCAGTACTTC.

This rearrangement joins TRBV5-1 to TRBJ1-1; 7 nucleotides line up with TRBD1. After removal of 4 bases from V and 6 bases from J, the junction contained 6 bases not matched to a gene. In germline, CDR1 is SGHRS, CDR2 YFSETQ. This CDR3 spans 13 amino acids. CDR3 sequence reads: CASSPQGQSEAFF. The CDR3 DNA follows: TGCGCCAGCAGCCCACAGGGACAGTCTGAAGCTTTCTTT.

V usage is TRBV6-1 and J usage is TRBJ2-7; 8 bases map to TRBD2. Trimming at V came to 6 bases and at J to 3 bases, leaving 7 bases not matched to a gene. The CDR3 covers 14 residues. CDR1 and CDR2 from the germline V gene are MNHNS and SASEGT. CDR3 coding DNA: TGTGCCAGCAGGCCGGGACTAGGGAACTACGAGCAGTACTTC. Its translation is CASRPGLGNYEQYF.

The rearrangement links TRBV6-5 to TRBJ1-2; TRBD1 might be the D (5 bases). This CDR3 has 14 amino acids. With 1 base removed from V and 8 bases from J, the gap between germline ends came to 14 bases. Germline V gives CDR1 MNHEY, CDR2 SVGAGI. CDR3 sequence reads: CASSYFRQSEGYTF. CDR3 sequence (DNA): TGTGCCAGCAGTTACTTTAGACAGTCTGAAGGCTACACCTTC.

This rearrangement joins TRBV4-3 to TRBJ2-1; D may be TRBD2 (6 bases). Deletions cut 4 bases from V and 5 bases from J, with 9 bases between. The length of the CDR3 is 13 residues. Germline V lookup: CDR1 LGHNA, CDR2 YSLEER. For the CDR3, the DNA is TGCGCCAGCAGCCGGGAGGTCGACAATGAGCAGTTCTTC. Translating gives CASSREVDNEQFF.

As concerns this clone: Other DNA sequences within the sample encode an identical CDR3. As DNA, the CDR3 is TGTGCCAGCGGGTCGGGTGGATTTGATGGCTACACCTTC. It codes for CASGSGGFDGYTF. The genes are TRBV7-9 and TRBJ1-2; unclear D gene. CDR1 and CDR2 (germline): SEHNR, FQNEAQ (reference sequence). Deletions cut 8 bases from V and 6 bases from J, with 16 bases between. This CDR3 is 13 amino acids long. The whole variable domain, remainder taken from reference TRBV7-9 and TRBJ1-2, is DTGVSQNPRHKITKRGQNVTFRCDPISEHNRLYWYRQTLGQGPEFLTYFQNEAQLEKSRLLSDRFSAERPKGSFSTLEIQRTEQGDSAMYLCASGSGGFDGYTFGSGTRLTVV.

This rearrangement joins TRBV7-9 to TRBJ1-2; weak D call: TRBD1 (6 bases). The CDR3 contains 13 residues. From germline, CDR1 is SEHNR and CDR2 FQNEAQ (reference sequence). The V end lost 0 bases, the J end lost 6 bases, and 8 bases lay between the germline ends. The CDR3 is CASSLARGNGYTF. The CDR3, as DNA: TGTGCCAGCAGCTTAGCGAGGGGGAATGGCTACACCTTC.

V is TRBV4-3 and J is TRBJ2-2; weak D call: TRBD1 (6 bases). Trimming took off 0 bases at V and 5 bases at J, with 13 bases between the two ends. This CDR3 spans 16 amino acids. Germline CDR1 LGHNA, CDR2 YSLEER. The CDR3 nucleotides are TGCGCCAGCAGCCAAGACCGAGGGGGACGAACCGGGGAGCTGTTTTTT. It is translated as CASSQDRGGRTGELFF.

The V call is TRBV5-1, the J call TRBJ2-5, with D perhaps matching TRBD2 (6 bases). The V and J ends lost 3 bases and 5 bases respectively, with 14 bases between them. The V gene's germline CDR1 is SGHRS and CDR2 YFSETQ. The CDR3 is 14 residues long. The chain's CDR3 is CASSSTSGGETQYF. CDR3 bases: TGCGCCAGCAGCTCGACTTCTGGAGGGGAGACCCAGTACTTC.

This sequence joins TRBV4-3 and TRBJ2-6; unclear D gene. Germline values: CDR1 LGHNA, CDR2 YSLEER. Trimming pared 4 bases from V and 3 bases from J, leaving 10 bases between. The CDR3 loop spans 15 amino acids. The CDR3 sequence: CASSPQRGGANVLTF. CDR3 nucleotides: TGCGCCAGCAGCCCGCAGAGAGGTGGGGCCAACGTCCTGACTTTC.

The chain employs TRBV18 and TRBJ1-2; 10 bases fit TRBD1. The CDR3 consists of 15 residues. Germline V gene data show CDR1 as KGHSH and CDR2 as LQKENI. V was pared by 2 bases and J by 1 base, with 1 base of the junction left unmatched. The CDR3 protein is CASSPGTGDNYGYTF. The CDR3 DNA is TGTGCCAGCTCACCAGGGACAGGGGATAACTATGGCTACACCTTC.

For the CDR3, the DNA is TGTGCCAGCAGTGAAGCTTCCAGGGTAACCGGGGAGCTGTTTTTT. This translates into CASSEASRVTGELFF. V usage is TRBV6-1 and J usage is TRBJ2-2, with D possibly being TRBD1 (5 bases). V was shortened by 0 bases and J by 5 bases, with 10 bases between the two germline ends. In germline, CDR1 is MNHNS, CDR2 SASEGT. The length of the CDR3 is 15 residues.

The CDR3 DNA sequence: TGCAGCGCGCGGACAGGCTACGAGCAGTACTTC. Translated, it gives CSARTGYEQYF. The chain recombines TRBV29-1 with TRBJ2-7, with TRBD1 matching over 7 bases. Germline loops: CDR1 SQVTM, CDR2 ANQGSEA. This CDR3 has 11 amino acids. V dropped 7 bases and J dropped 3; count of bases not matched to a gene: 3.

With regard to this clone: The sample has other DNA sequences that encode this CDR3 too. The V call is TRBV9, the J call TRBJ2-7; 10 nucleotides match TRBD2. The CDR3 spans 15 residues. Per the germline V gene, CDR1 is SGDLS and CDR2 is YYNGEE. V trimming: 0 bases; J trimming: 2 bases; junction bases outside the gene matches: 2. CDR3 residues: CASSVGLAGAYEQYF. The CDR3 DNA reads as TGTGCCAGCAGCGTAGGGCTAGCGGGGGCCTACGAGCAGTACTTC.

This chain links TRBV6-4 with TRBJ2-1; D perhaps matches TRBD1 (5 bases). The CDR3 is 14 residues long. Germline V CDR1 and CDR2: MRHNA, SNTAGT. Trimming shortened V by 2 bases and J by 6 bases, and 11 bases separated the two germline ends. CDR3 residues: CASSDGVQGNEQFF. In DNA, the CDR3 is TGTGCCAGCAGTGACGGGGTCCAGGGCAATGAGCAGTTCTTC.

The V and J genes are TRBV18 and TRBJ2-1; 7 bases are a match to TRBD1. Germline trimming cut 6 bases from V and 5 bases from J; bases unmatched to any gene: 4. This CDR3 has 13 residues. The germline CDR1 and CDR2 sequences are KGHSH and LQKENI. The CDR3 DNA reads TGTGCCAGCTCCCCGGGACAGAACAATGAGCAGTTCTTC. It is translated as CASSPGQNNEQFF.

The genes are TRBV18 and TRBJ1-1, with 7 bases fitting TRBD1. The CDR3 length is 15 residues. The germline gives CDR1 KGHSH, CDR2 LQKENI. Trimming took 2 bases from V and 9 from J; bases not matched to a gene: 12. The chain's CDR3 is CASSPYSSRDSKAFF. The CDR3 DNA follows: TGTGCCAGCTCACCATATTCCAGCCGGGACAGCAAAGCTTTCTTT.

The V gene is TRBV6-5, the J gene TRBJ2-7, with D possibly matching TRBD2 (6 bases). The CDR3 spans 15 residues. Germline loops: CDR1 MNHEY, CDR2 SVGAGI. Trimming shortened V by 4 bases and J by 5 bases, and 18 bases separated the two germline ends. The CDR3 DNA is TGTGCCAGCAGTTTACTCGGGGCGGGGTATGACGAGCAGTACTTC. This gives the protein CASSLLGAGYDEQYF.

This chain uses TRBV4-1 with TRBJ1-3, with D hard to call. The CDR3 sequence is 15 residues long. Germline CDR1 MGHRA, CDR2 YSYEKL. Trimming took 3 bases from V and 0 from J, leaving 9 bases between them. Here the CDR3 reads CASSQLAISGNTIYF. The CDR3 DNA follows: TGCGCCAGCAGCCAGTTAGCGATCTCTGGAAACACCATATATTTT.

V is TRBV30 and J is TRBJ2-3, with D perhaps matching TRBD2 (5 bases). The V gene's germline CDR1 is GTSNPN and CDR2 SVGIG (reference sequence). Trimming removed 0 bases at V and 9 bases at J, with 7 bases between. This CDR3 spans 11 amino acids. CDR3 nucleotide sequence: TGTGCCTGGAGTGTACTAGTGACGCAGTATTTT. Its translation: CAWSVLVTQYF.